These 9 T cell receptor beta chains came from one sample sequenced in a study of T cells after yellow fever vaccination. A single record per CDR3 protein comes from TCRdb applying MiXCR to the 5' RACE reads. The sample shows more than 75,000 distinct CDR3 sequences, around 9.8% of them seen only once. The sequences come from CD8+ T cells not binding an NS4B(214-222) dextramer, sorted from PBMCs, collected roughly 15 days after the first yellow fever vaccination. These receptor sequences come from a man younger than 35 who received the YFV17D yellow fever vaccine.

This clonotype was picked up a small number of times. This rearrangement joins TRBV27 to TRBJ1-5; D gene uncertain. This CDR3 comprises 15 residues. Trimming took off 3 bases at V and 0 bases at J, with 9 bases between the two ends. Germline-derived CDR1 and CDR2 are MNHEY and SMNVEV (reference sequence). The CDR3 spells CASSLGPYSNQPQHF. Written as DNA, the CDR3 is TGTGCCAGCAGTTTGGGTCCTTATAGCAATCAGCCCCAGCATTTT.

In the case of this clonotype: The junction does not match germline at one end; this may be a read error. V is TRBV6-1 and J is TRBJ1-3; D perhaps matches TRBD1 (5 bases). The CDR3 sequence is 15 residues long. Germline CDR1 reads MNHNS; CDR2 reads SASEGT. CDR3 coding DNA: TGTGCCAGCAGCCGCATACCGTATGGGACCGACACATTGGATTTT. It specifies CASSRIPYGTDTLDF.

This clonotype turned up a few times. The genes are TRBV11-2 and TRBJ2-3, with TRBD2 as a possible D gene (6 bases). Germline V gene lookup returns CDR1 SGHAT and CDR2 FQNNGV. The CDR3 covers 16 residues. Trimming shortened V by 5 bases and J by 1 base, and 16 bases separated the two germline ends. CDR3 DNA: TGTGCCAGCAGCCAACCATGGGCTAGCGGCACAGATACGCAGTATTTT. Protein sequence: CASSQPWASGTDTQYF.

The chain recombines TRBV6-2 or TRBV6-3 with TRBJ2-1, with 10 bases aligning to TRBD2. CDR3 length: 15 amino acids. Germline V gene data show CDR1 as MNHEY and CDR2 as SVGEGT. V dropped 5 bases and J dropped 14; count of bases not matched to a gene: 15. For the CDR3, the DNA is TGTGCCAGCAGTCCAACAAGCGGGGGGGCTTGGGGGGAGTTCTTC. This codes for CASSPTSGGAWGEFF.

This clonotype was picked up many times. In nucleotides, the CDR3 is TGTGCCAGCAGTGAATTGAGAGGCTACACCTTC. Protein: CASSELRGYTF. The chain links TRBV25-1 to TRBJ1-2; no clear D gene. The ends were cut back, 1 base at V and 8 bases at J, with 5 bases in the middle. The CDR3 length is 11 residues. Per germline, CDR1 MGHDK and CDR2 SYGVNS.

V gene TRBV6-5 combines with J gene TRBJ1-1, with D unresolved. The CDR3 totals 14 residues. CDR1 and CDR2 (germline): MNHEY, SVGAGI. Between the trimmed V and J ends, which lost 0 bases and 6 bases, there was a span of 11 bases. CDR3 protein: CASSYSKAIPEAFF. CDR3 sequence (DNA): TGTGCCAGCAGTTACTCGAAGGCAATTCCTGAAGCTTTCTTT.

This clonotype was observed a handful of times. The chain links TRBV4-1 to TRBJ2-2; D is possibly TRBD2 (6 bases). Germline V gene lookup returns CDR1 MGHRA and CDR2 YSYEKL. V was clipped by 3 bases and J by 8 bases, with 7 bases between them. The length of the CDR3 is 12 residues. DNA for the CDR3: TGCGCCAGCAGCCAGGGGAGGGGGGAGCTGTTTTTT. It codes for CASSQGRGELFF.

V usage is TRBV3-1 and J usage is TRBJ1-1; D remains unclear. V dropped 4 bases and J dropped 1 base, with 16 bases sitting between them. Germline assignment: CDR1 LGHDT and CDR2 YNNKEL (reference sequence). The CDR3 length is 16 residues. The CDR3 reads CASSPQETWRNTEAFF. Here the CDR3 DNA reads TGTGCCAGCAGCCCCCAGGAAACCTGGAGGAACACTGAAGCTTTCTTT.

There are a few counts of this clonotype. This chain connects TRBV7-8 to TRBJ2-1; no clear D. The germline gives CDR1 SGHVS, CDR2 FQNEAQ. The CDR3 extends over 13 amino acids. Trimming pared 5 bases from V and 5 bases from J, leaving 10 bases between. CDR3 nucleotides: TGTGCCAGCAGCGCCTGGATCAACAATGAGCAGTTCTTC. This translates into CASSAWINNEQFF.